The present T cell receptor (beta chain) was sequenced within a study of CD8+ T cells in alopecia areata. The germline V gene has CDR1 SGHDT and CDR2 YYEEEE. After removal of 3 bases from V and 5 bases from J, the junction contained 15 bases not matched to a gene. CDR3 length: 17 residues. Concerning this clone: Its antigen is unknown.

Investigators isolated RNA and reverse transcribed it into cDNA to act as the sequencing template. Data came from immunoSEQ multiplex PCR; TCRdb stores just in-frame clones and leaves some out. This table holds about 120,000 clones, approximately 38% found once. CD4+ and CD8+ T cells were sorted from PBMCs. Study results and caveats: Among patients, TCR sharing was less clear than in mice, a difference possibly due in part to HLA diversity in the patient population. In lesional scalp, particularly from alopecia totalis/universalis, clonality was higher than in normal scalp.

The receptor was derived from a human donor with alopecia areata. This rearrangement joins TRBV5-6 to TRBJ2-5, with 8 positions matching TRBD2. The sequencing input was CD4+ T cells sorted from blood. DNA for the CDR3: TGTGCCAGCAGCTCCCGAGGTGGACGGGAGGGCCGGGAGACCCAGTACTTC. The encoded protein is CASSSRGGREGRETQYF.